The rows below give T cell receptor beta chains drawn from one sample of a study of blood T cells in healthy people across ages. TCRdb re-analysed the 5' RACE reads in MiXCR, keeping a single row per CDR3 protein. This sample has fewer than 2,000,000 distinct CDR3 sequences, with about 35% found just once. The material sequenced was blood. These receptors all stem from a woman aged 30 to 39 in good health. CDR3s include the opening cysteine and the closing phenylalanine or tryptophan. The size field is filled for only some rows; it gives once, few, many or a size class.

CASTLVQGLRTQYF | TRBV6-2/TRBV6-3 | few | NA
CASSEIWTGPYLSGIYNEQFF | TRBV6-1 | few | TRBJ2-1
CASSVVATGAYNEQFF | TRBV9 | NA | TRBJ2-1
CASSLAAGREQYF | TRBV5-1 | few | NA
CASSLGGLSEADTQYF | TRBV5-6 | NA | TRBJ2-3
CSVVGRGETQYF | TRBV29-1 | NA | TRBJ2-5
CAISESVKPSPGQGLGYTF | TRBV10-3 | few | TRBJ1-2
CASTVGQGAVDTQYF | TRBV5-1 | NA | TRBJ2-3
CASSGATGWNTEAFF | TRBV2 | NA | TRBJ1-1
CASSQDRGGGQFF | TRBV4-1 | NA | TRBJ2-1
CSATQGAYEQYF | TRBV20-1 | many | TRBJ2-7
CASSAIGTSYEQYF | TRBV5-6 | NA | TRBJ2-7
CATSRDTGTNEQYF | TRBV15 | medium-sized | TRBJ2-7
CASSYSAGRNEKLFF | TRBV6-5 | NA | TRBJ1-4
CASSQAASVNTEAFF | TRBV4-1 | few | TRBJ1-1
CASSWGTGPNQPQHF | TRBV7-2 | NA | TRBJ1-5
CSVLETDNNGQFF | TRBV29-1 | NA | TRBJ2-1
CASSLGPSGGIYEQYF | TRBV5-1 | once | TRBJ2-7
CASRFKARGLMLANEKLFF | TRBV12-3/TRBV12-4 | few | TRBJ1-4
CASTSANYEQYF | TRBV19 | NA | TRBJ2-7
CASSLLSGTDTQYF | TRBV5-1 | NA | TRBJ2-3
CSAPGTHLYYGYTF | TRBV20-1 | NA | TRBJ1-2
CASSSSDFWPQYF | TRBV6-2/TRBV6-3 | many | TRBJ2-5